Below, one TCR beta chain is given with its context. Antigen: not known. With V trimmed by 6 bases and J by 5 bases, 6 bases remained unmatched. Per germline, CDR1 MNHEY and CDR2 SVGAGI. This CDR3 has 14 residues. The sample is drawn from a study of CD8+ T cells in alopecia areata. Study-wide context: Affected scalp percentage determined the severity score of treated patients. Findings of the study overall: Persistence in scalp and blood during tofacitinib was observed for many expanded lesional clones. Administration of tofacitinib significantly diminished scalp clonality and expanded CD8+ clones within the top 100.

Extracted RNA was reverse transcribed, and the resulting cDNA served as sequencing template. The data were produced by immunoSEQ multiplex PCR, yet TCRdb's version contains in-frame clones alone and is incomplete. The sample has approximately 280,000 clones; nearly 60% are singletons. Sample treatment: oral pan-JAK inhibitor, 5-10 mg twice daily. Peripheral blood and lesional scalp punch biopsies came from alopecia areata patients. Sample: CD4+ T cells sorted from blood, taken at week 24, from a patient treated with tofacitinib. This chain uses TRBV6-5 with TRBJ2-2; 7 nucleotides match TRBD1. This clonotype originated in a human donor with alopecia areata. In nucleotides, the CDR3 is TGTGCCAGCAGACAGGGGCGGAGGACCGGGGAGCTGTTTTTT. It codes for CASRQGRRTGELFF.